The 5 T cell receptor beta chains presented below share a single source sample, sequenced in a study of CD8+CD57+ T cells in acquired aplastic anemia. CDR3 and TCR beta VDJ profiling relied on genomic DNA as the template. TCRdb passed the reads through MiXCR, listing each CDR3 protein once. Here the sample spans some 180,000 distinct CDR3 sequences, just over 45% being singletons. Material: sorted CD4+, CD8+, or CD8+CD57+ T cells (not recorded which) from PBMCs. The receptors come from a human donor in good health.

This clonotype was seen only once. This sequence joins TRBV4-1 and TRBJ2-7, with 13 bases that match TRBD2. CDR1 is MGHRA and CDR2 is YSYEKL in the germline V gene. With 5 bases clipped from V and 5 bases from J, the junction kept 6 bases outside the gene matches. This CDR3 has 15 residues. The CDR3 protein is CASSEEGTSGNEQYF. As DNA, the CDR3 is TGCGCCAGCAGCGAGGAGGGGACTAGCGGGAACGAGCAGTACTTC.

This clonotype was recorded a few times. The chain carries TRBV2 and TRBJ2-7; TRBD1 matches at 9 bases. CDR1 and CDR2 from the germline V gene are SNHLY and FYNNEI. CDR3 size: 14 residues. V trimming: 5 bases; J trimming: 3 bases; junction bases outside the gene matches: 5. In DNA, the CDR3 is TGTGCCAGCAGTCGTGGACAGGGGAACTACGAGCAGTACTTC. It yields the protein CASSRGQGNYEQYF.

This chain connects TRBV7-2 to TRBJ2-7, with D possibly matching TRBD1 (7 bases). V lost 6 bases and J lost 7, with 16 bases in between. CDR3 length: 13 residues. CDR1 is SGHTA, CDR2 FQGNSA, per germline. CDR3 loop: CASSPTGAGEQYF. CDR3 bases: TGTGCCAGCAGTCCCACAGGGGCGGGAGAGCAGTACTTC.

The sample holds one count of this clonotype. The chain links TRBV2 to TRBJ1-6; TRBD1 matches 11 bases. The CDR3 length is 15 residues. Per the germline V gene, CDR1 is SNHLY and CDR2 is FYNNEI. With V trimmed by 7 bases and J by 6 bases, 5 bases remained unmatched. Written as DNA, the CDR3 is TGTGCCAGCACCGGACAGGGGGCTAGTAATTCACCCCTCCACTTT. The encoded protein is CASTGQGASNSPLHF.

This clonotype was detected ten times or more. The J gene is TRBJ1-4, the V gene TRBV2; tentatively, D is TRBD1 (6 bases). CDR3 size: 14 residues. Trimming cost V 3 bases and J 7 bases, with 12 bases left between them. CDR1 and CDR2 from the germline V gene are SNHLY and FYNNEI. CDR3 coding DNA: TGTGCCAGCAGTGATGGGGGGGCTGGTGAAAAACTGTTTTTT. Protein sequence: CASSDGGAGEKLFF. The entire variable domain, with the rest obtained from reference TRBV2 and TRBJ1-4, is as follows: EPEVTQTPSHQVTQMGQEVILRCVPISNHLYFYWYRQILGQKVEFLVSFYNNEISEKSEIFDDQFSVERPDGSNFTLKIRSTKLEDSAMYFCASSDGGAGEKLFFGSGTQLSVL.